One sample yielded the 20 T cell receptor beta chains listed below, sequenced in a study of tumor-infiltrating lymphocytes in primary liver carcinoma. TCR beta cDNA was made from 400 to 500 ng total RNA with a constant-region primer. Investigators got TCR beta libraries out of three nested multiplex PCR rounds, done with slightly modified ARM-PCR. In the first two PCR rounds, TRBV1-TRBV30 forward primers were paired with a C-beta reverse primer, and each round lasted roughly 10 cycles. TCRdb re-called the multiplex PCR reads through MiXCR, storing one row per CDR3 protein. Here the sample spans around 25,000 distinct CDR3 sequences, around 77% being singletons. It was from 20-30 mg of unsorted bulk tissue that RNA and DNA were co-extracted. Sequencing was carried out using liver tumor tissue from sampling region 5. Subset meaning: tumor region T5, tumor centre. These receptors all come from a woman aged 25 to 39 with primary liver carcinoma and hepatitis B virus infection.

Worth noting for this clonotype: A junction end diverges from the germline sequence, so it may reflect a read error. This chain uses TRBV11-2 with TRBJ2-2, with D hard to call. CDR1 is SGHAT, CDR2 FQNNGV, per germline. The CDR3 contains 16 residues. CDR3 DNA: TGTACCAGCAGCTTAGTTGGGATCGCGAACACCGGGGAGCTGTTTTTT. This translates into CTSSLVGIANTGELFF.

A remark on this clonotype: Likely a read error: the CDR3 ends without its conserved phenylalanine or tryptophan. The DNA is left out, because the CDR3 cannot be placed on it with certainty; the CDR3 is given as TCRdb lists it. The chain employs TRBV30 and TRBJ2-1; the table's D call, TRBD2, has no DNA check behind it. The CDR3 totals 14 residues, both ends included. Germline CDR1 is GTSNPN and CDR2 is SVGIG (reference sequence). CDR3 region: CTWSTGLAGGEQSY.

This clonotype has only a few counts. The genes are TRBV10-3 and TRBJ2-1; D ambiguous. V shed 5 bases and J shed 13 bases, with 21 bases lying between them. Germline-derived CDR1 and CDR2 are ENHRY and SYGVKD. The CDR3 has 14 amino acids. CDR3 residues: CAISPTATLGEQFF. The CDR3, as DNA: TGTGCCATCAGTCCCACGGCGACCCTGGGTGAACAGTTCTTC.

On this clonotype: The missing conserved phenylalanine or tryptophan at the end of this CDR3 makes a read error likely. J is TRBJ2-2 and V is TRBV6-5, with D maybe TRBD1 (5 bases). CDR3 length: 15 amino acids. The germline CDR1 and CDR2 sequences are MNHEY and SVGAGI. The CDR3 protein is CASSPRTRFTGELFS. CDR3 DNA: TGCGCCAGCAGTCCGCGGACACGGTTCACCGGGGAGCTGTTTTCT.

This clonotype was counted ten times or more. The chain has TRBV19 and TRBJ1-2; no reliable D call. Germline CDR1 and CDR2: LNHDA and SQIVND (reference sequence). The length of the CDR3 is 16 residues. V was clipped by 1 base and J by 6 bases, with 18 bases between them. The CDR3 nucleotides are TGTGCCAGTAGTATAGTTTGCGGACGTTGCCCCCATGGCTACACCTTC. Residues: CASSIVCGRCPHGYTF. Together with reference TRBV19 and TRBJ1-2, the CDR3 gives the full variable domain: DGGITQSPKYLFRKEGQNVTLSCEQNLNHDAMYWYRQDPGQGLRLIYYSQIVNDFQKGDIAEGYSVSREKKESFPLTVTSAQKNPTAFYLCASSIVCGRCPHGYTFGSGTRLTVV.

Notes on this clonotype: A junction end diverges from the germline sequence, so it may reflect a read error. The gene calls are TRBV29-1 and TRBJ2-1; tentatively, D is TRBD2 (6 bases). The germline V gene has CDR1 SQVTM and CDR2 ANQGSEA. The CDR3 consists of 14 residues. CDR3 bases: TGCAGCGGCGCTGCCGGGAGTATAGTCGATGAACAGTTCTTC. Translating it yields CSGAAGSIVDEQFF.

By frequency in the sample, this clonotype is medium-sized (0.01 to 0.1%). The CDR3 sequence is CSDRGVGESEQFF. The CDR3 bases are TGCAGCGACCGTGGGGTGGGGGAGAGTGAGCAGTTCTTC. The rearrangement joins TRBV29-1 to TRBJ2-1; D assignment may be TRBD1 or TRBD2 (5 bases each). Per germline, CDR1 SQVTM and CDR2 ANQGSEA. The CDR3 is 13 amino acids. Trimming removed 7 bases at V and 9 bases at J, with 19 bases between.

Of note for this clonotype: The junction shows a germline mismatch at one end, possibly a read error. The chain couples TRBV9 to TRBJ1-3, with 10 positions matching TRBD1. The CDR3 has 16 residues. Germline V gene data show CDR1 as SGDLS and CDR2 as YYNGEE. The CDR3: CARSLRPGQGSNTIYF. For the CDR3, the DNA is TGTGCCCGCAGCCTTCGACCGGGACAGGGGTCAAACACCATATATTTT.

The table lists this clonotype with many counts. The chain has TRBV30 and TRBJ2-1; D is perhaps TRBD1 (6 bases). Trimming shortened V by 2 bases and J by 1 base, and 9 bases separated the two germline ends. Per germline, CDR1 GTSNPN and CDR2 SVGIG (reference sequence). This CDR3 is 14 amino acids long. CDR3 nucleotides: TGTGCCTGGAGTTCGGGACAATCCTACAATGAGCAGTTCTTC. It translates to CAWSSGQSYNEQFF.

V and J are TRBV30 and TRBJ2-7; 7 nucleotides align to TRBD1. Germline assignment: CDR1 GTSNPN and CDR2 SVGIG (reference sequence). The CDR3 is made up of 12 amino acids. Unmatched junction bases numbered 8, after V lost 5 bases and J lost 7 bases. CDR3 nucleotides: TGTGCCTGGGGTGGGACAGCGTATGAGCAGTACTTC. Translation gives CAWGGTAYEQYF.

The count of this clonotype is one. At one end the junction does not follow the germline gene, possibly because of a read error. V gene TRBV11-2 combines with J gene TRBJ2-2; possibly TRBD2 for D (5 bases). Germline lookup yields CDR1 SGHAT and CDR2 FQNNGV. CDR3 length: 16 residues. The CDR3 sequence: CVSTPDPQLNTGELFF. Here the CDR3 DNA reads TGTGTCAGCACCCCAGATCCCCAATTGAACACCGGGGAGCTGTTCTTT.

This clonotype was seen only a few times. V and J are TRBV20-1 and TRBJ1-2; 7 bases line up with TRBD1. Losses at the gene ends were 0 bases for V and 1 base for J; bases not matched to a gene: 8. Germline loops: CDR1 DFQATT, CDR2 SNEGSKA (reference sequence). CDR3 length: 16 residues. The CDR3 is CSARDLDRKINYGYTF. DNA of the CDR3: TGCAGTGCTAGAGATTTGGACAGGAAAATTAACTATGGCTACACCTTC.

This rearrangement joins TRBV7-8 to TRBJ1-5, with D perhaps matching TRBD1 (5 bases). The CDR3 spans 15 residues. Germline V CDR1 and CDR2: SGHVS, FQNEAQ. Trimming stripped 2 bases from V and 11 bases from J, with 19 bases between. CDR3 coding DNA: TGTGCCAGCAGCTTACTTGTAATATGGGGCAAGTCCCAGCATTTT. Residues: CASSLLVIWGKSQHF.

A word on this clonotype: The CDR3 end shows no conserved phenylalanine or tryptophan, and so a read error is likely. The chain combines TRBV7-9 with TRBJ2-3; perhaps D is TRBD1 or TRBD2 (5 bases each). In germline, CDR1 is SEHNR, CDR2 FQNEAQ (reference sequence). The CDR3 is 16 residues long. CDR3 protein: CASSSARGVSTDTQYL. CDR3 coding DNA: TGCGCCAGCAGCTCGGCGCGAGGGGTTAGCACAGATACGCAGTATTTG.

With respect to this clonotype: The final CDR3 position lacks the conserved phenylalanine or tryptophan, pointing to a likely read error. The CDR3 region is CSSSQDWDYAYNEQFL. In DNA form, the CDR3 reads TGCTCCAGCAGTCAAGATTGGGACTACGCCTACAATGAGCAGTTCTTA. The chain employs TRBV4-3 and TRBJ2-1; 7 bases map to TRBD2. Germline V gives CDR1 LGHNA, CDR2 YSLEER. This CDR3 region has 16 residues.

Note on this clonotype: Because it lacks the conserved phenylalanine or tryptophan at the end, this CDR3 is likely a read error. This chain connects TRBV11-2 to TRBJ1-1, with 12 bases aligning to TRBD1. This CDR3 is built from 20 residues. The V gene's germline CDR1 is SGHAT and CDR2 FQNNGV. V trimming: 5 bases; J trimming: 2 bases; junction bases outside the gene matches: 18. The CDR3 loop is CASSARDRGRKWWSNTEAFL. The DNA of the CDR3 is TGTGCCAGCAGCGCTCGGGACAGGGGGCGCAAATGGTGGAGTAACACTGAAGCTTTCTTA.

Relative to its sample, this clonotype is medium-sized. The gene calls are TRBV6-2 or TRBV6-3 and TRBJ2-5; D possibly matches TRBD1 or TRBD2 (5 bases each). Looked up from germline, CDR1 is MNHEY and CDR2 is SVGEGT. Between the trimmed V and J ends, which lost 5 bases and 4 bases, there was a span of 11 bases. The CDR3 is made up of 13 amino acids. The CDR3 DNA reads TGTGCCAGCAGTCGACGGGACCTAGAGACCCAGTACTTC. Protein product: CASSRRDLETQYF.

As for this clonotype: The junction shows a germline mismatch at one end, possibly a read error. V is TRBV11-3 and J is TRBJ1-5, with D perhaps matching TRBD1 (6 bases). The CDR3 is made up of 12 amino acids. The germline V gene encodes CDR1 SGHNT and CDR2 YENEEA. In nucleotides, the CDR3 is TGTGCCCCCCTCGGGGGACAATCAGCCCCAGCATTT. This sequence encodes CAPLGGQSAPAF.

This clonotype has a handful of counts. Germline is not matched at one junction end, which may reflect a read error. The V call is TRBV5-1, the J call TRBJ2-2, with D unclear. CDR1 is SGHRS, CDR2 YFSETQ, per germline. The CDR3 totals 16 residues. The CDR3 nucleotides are TGCTCCAGCAGCATGACGGGCCGACCGAACACCGGGGAGCTGTTTTTT. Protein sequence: CSSSMTGRPNTGELFF. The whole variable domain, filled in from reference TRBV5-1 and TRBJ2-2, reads KAGVTQTPRYLIKTRGQQVTLSCSPISGHRSVSWYQQTPGQGLQFLFEYFSETQRNKGNFPGRFSGRQFSNSRSEMNVSTLELGDSALYLCSSSMTGRPNTGELFFGEGSRLTVL.

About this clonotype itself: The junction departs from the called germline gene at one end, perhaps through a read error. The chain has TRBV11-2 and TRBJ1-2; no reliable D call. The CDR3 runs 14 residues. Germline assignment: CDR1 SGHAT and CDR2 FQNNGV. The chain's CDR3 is CASSLEPTNHGYTF. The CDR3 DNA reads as TGTGCCAGCAGCTTAGAGCCTACTAACCATGGCTACACCTTC.